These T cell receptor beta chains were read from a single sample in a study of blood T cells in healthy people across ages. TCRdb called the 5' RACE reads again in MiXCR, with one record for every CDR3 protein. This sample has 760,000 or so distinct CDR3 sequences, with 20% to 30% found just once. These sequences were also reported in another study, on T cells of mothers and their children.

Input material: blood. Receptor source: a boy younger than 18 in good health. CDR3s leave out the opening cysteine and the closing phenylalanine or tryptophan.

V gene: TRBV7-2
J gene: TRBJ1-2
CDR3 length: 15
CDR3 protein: AGSPVKPGQGNYGYT

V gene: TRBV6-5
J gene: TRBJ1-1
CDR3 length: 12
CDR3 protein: ASSPDFQNTEAF

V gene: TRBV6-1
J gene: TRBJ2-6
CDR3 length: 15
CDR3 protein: ASGSGQVDWGANVLT

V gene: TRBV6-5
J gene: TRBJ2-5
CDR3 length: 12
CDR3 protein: ASSRGTSGETQY

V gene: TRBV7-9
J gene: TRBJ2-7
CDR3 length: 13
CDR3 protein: ASSPREVSSYEQY

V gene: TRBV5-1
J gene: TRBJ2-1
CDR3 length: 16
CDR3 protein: ASSLGLAGDISYNEQF

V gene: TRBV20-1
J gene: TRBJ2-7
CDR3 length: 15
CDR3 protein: SARDSLASGAGYEQY

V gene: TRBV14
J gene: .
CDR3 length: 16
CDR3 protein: ASSPWTSGSPLLDEQY

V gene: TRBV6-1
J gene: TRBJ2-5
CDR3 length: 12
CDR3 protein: ASSERSQGETQY

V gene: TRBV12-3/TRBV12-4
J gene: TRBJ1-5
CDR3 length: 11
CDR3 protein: ASSLKVNQPQH

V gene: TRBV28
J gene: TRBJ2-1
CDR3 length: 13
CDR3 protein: ASRTGTGGVGEQF

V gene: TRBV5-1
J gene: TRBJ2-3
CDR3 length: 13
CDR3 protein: ASSAGAVNTDTQY

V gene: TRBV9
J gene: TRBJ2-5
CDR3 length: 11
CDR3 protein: ASSVALRETQY

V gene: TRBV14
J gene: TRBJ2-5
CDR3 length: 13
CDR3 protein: ASSSGLGGPETQY